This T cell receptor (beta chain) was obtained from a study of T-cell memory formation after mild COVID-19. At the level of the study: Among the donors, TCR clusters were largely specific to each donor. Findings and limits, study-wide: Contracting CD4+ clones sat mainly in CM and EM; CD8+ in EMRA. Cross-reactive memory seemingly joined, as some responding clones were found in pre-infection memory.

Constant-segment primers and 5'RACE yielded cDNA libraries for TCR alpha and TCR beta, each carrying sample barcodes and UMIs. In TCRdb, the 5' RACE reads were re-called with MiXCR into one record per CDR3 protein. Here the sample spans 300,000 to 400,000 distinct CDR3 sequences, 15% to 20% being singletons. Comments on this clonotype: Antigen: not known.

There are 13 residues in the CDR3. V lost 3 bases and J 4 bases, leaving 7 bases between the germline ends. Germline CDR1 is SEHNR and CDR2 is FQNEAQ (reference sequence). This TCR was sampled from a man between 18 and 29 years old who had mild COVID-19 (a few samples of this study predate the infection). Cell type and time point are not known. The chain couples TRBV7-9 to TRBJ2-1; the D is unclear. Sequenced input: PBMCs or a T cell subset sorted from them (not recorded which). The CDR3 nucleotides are TGTGCCAGCAGCTTTCCAGGATACAATGAGCAGTTCTTC. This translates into CASSFPGYNEQFF.